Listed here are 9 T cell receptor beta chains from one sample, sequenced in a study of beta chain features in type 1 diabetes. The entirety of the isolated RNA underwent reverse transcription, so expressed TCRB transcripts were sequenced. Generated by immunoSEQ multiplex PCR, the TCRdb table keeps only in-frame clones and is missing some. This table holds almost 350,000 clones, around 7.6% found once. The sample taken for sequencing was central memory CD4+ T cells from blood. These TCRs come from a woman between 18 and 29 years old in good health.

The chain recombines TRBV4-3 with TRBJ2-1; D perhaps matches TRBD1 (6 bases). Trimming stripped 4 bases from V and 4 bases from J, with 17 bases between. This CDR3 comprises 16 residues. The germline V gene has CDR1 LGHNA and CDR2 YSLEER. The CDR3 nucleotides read TGCGCCAGCAGCCGCGATACAGGGACCACTTACAATGAGCAGTTCTTC. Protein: CASSRDTGTTYNEQFF.

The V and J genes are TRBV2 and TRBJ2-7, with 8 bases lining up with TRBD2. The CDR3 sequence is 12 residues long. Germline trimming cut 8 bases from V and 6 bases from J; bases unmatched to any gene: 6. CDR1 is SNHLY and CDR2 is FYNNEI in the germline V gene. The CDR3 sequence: CASLGLAFEQYF. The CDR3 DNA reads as TGTGCCAGCCTCGGACTAGCTTTCGAGCAGTACTTC.

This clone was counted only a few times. CDR3 nucleotides: TGTGCCAGCAGTTTGGGGCGGGCTGAAGCTTTCTTT. It encodes CASSLGRAEAFF. This chain connects TRBV28 to TRBJ1-1; tentative D call: TRBD1 (5 bases). Germline V gene sequence: CDR1 MDHEN, CDR2 SYDVKM. This CDR3 spans 12 amino acids. Deletions cut 3 bases from V and 6 bases from J, with 8 bases between.

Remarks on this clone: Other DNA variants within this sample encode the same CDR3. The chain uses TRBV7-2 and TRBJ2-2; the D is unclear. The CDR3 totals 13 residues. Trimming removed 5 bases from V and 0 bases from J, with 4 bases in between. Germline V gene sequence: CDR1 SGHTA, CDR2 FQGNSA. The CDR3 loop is CASSLTNTGELFF. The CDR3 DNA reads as TGTGCCAGCAGCCTCACGAACACCGGGGAGCTGTTTTTT.

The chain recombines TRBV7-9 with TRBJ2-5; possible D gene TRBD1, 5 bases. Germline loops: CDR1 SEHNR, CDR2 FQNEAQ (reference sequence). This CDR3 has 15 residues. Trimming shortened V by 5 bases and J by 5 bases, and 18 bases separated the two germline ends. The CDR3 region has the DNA TGTGCCAGCAGCCAAGGTGGGGCCCCCCCCGAGACCCAGTACTTC. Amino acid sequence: CASSQGGAPPETQYF.

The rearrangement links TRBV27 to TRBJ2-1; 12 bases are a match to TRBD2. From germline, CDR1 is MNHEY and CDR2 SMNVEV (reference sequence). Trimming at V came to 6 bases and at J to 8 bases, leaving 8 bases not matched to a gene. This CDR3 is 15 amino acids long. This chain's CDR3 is CASRSGTSGSDEQFF. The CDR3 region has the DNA TGTGCCAGCAGATCCGGGACTAGCGGGTCTGATGAGCAGTTCTTC.

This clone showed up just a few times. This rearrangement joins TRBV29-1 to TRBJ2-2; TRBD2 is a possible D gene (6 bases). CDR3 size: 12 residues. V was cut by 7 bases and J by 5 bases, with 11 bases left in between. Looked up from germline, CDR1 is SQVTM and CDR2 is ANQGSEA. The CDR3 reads CSAGGGTGELFF. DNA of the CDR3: TGCAGCGCGGGTGGGGGGACCGGGGAGCTGTTTTTT.

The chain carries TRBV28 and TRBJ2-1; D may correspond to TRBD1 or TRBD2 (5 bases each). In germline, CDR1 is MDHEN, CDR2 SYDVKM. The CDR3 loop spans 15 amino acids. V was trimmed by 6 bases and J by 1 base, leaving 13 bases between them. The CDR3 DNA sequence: TGTGCCAGCAGCGGAGGTGGGACGTCCTACAATGAGCAGTTCTTC. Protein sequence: CASSGGGTSYNEQFF.

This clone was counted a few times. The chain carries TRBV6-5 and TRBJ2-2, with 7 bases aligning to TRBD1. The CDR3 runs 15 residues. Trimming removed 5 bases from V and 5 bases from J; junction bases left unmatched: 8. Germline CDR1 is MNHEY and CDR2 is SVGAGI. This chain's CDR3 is CASSNRGPRTGELFF. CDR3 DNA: TGTGCCAGCAGTAACAGGGGACCCCGGACCGGGGAGCTGTTTTTT.